This TCR beta chain stems from a study of blood T cell repertoires in COVID-19. About the research overall: COVID-19 samples, acute and convalescent, were from the United States, Italy and Spain. Nucleic acid was either cDNA or gDNA, and it came from T cells, B-cell-depleted T cells, or PBMCs.

The CDR3 is 14 residues long. Per the germline V gene, CDR1 is SGHTA and CDR2 is FQGTGA. Unmatched junction bases numbered 9, after V lost 6 bases and J lost 5 bases. In the authors' methods: Counts of nucleated cells, estimated from reference gene primer amplification, were obtained. Profiled with immunoSEQ multiplex PCR; TCRdb holds only in-frame clones, not every one. That table furnishes V, J and clone size, whereas the DNA furnished D and trimming. In the table there are about 74,000 clones, 84% of which are singletons. The chain carries TRBV7-3 and TRBJ2-5; 7 nucleotides match TRBD2. The clonotype comes from a man between 65 and 85 years old with acute or convalescent COVID-19. Sample: peripheral blood. This chain's CDR3 is CASSPTRTRETQYF. In DNA, the CDR3 is TGTGCCAGCAGTCCAACAAGGACTAGGGAGACCCAGTACTTC.